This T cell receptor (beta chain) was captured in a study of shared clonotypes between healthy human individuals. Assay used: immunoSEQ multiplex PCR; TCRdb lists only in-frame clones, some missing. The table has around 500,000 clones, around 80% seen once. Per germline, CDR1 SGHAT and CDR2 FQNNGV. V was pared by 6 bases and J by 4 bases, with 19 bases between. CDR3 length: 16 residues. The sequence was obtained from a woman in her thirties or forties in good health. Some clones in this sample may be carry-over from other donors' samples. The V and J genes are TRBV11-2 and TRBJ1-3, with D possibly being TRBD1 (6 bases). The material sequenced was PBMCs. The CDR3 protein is CASRQDSYSAGNTIYF. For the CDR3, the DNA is TGTGCCAGCAGACAGGACAGCTACTCCGCCGGAAACACCATATATTTT.